One and the same sample provided the 7 T cell receptor beta chains below, sequenced in a study of blood T cells in healthy people across ages. Combining a sample-barcoded 5' primer with a J-beta primer mix, a second PCR ran for roughly 6 to 11 cycles. TCRdb called the 5' RACE reads again in MiXCR, with one record for every CDR3 protein. The data hold some 700,000 distinct CDR3 sequences, with 22% observed a single time. The specimen sequenced was blood. The source of these receptors is a man aged 65-85 years in good health.

V and J are TRBV7-9 and TRBJ1-6; TRBD1 is a possible D gene (5 bases). Trimming left V 5 bases short and J 6 bases short, with 14 bases between. This CDR3 spans 15 amino acids. Germline CDR1 SEHNR, CDR2 FQNEAQ (reference sequence). Written as DNA, the CDR3 is TGTGCCAGCAGCCAGATATCAGGGAGTAATTCACCCCTCCACTTT. Amino acid sequence: CASSQISGSNSPLHF.

This clonotype has a count of ten or more. The chain carries TRBV5-1 and TRBJ2-4, with 12 bases aligning to TRBD2. Germline lookup yields CDR1 SGHRS and CDR2 YFSETQ. This CDR3 spans 19 amino acids. J was trimmed by 1 base and V by 1 base; bases with no gene match: 9. This CDR3 reads CASSLPLAGGPEAKNIQYF. The CDR3 nucleotides are TGCGCCAGCAGCTTGCCCCTAGCGGGAGGGCCAGAGGCCAAAAACATTCAGTACTTC.

The genes are TRBV12-3 or TRBV12-4 and TRBJ1-6; D remains ambiguous. This CDR3 is built from 15 residues. The ends were cut back, 3 bases at V and 4 bases at J, with 10 bases in the middle. CDR3 sequence reads: CASSFEISYNSPLHF. The CDR3 DNA sequence: TGTGCCAGCAGTTTTGAGATCTCTTATAATTCACCCCTCCACTTT.

The rearrangement uses TRBV5-1 and TRBJ1-6; 7 bases line up with TRBD1. The germline V gene encodes CDR1 SGHRS and CDR2 YFSETQ. This CDR3 has 14 amino acids. Trimming took 1 base from V and 10 from J; bases not matched to a gene: 5. The CDR3 DNA is TGCGCCAGCAGCTTGTACACAGGGGAATCACCCCTCCACTTT. This gives the protein CASSLYTGESPLHF. The full variable domain, its missing parts supplied by reference TRBV5-1 and TRBJ1-6, is KAGVTQTPRYLIKTRGQQVTLSCSPISGHRSVSWYQQTPGQGLQFLFEYFSETQRNKGNFPGRFSGRQFSNSRSEMNVSTLELGDSALYLCASSLYTGESPLHFGNGTRLTVT.

There are a few counts of this clonotype. This sequence joins TRBV3-1 and TRBJ2-7, with D unresolved. Germline CDR1 is LGHDT and CDR2 is YNNKEL (reference sequence). This CDR3 spans 14 amino acids. V lost 0 bases, J lost 1 base, and 7 bases lay in between. In nucleotides, the CDR3 is TGTGCCAGCAGCCAAGAGGAGAGATCCTACGAGCAGTACTTC. Its protein is CASSQEERSYEQYF.

This clonotype was seen a few times. The chain carries TRBV19 and TRBJ1-5, with D possibly matching TRBD1 (6 bases). Trimming took off 6 bases at V and 1 base at J, with 10 bases between the two ends. Germline values: CDR1 LNHDA, CDR2 SQIVND (reference sequence). The CDR3 runs 14 residues. This CDR3 reads CASRTGKSNQPQHF. The CDR3 DNA reads as TGTGCCAGTAGAACAGGGAAAAGCAATCAGCCCCAGCATTTT. The whole variable domain, remainder taken from reference TRBV19 and TRBJ1-5, is DGGITQSPKYLFRKEGQNVTLSCEQNLNHDAMYWYRQDPGQGLRLIYYSQIVNDFQKGDIAEGYSVSREKKESFPLTVTSAQKNPTAFYLCASRTGKSNQPQHFGDGTRLSIL.

The rearrangement joins TRBV6-6 to TRBJ2-7; D is possibly TRBD1 (7 bases). In germline, CDR1 is MNHNY, CDR2 SVGAGI (reference sequence). The V end lost 0 bases, the J end lost 1 base, and 13 bases lay between the germline ends. The length of the CDR3 is 16 residues. The CDR3 bases are TGTGCCAGCAGTTACTCGCGGGACAGACCGTCCTACGAGCAGTACTTC. It is translated as CASSYSRDRPSYEQYF.